A single sample is the source of the 22 T cell receptor beta chains below, sequenced in a study of T-cell reconstitution after alpha-beta-depleted transplantation in children. The authors prepared the TCRbeta library with unique molecular identifiers. TCRdb reprocessed the PCR reads with MiXCR, giving one entry per CDR3 protein. The sample lists about 230,000 distinct CDR3 sequences; approximately 11% were seen once. The sample was PBMCs, taken before TCRalphabeta/CD19-depleted stem cell transplant. Receptor source: a child in the first two years of life with acute myeloid leukemia, due to receive a stem cell transplant.

V gene TRBV4-2 combines with J gene TRBJ2-7, with 10 bases identical to TRBD2. Trimming cost V 1 base and J 3 bases; bases outside gene matches: 9. In germline, CDR1 is LGHNA, CDR2 YNFKEQ. This CDR3 contains 17 residues. CDR3 sequence (DNA): TGTGCCAGCAGCCAAGCCCTCCGAGCGGGGGGGGTCTACGAGCAGTACTTC. It translates to CASSQALRAGGVYEQYF.

This clonotype appeared many times. The chain has TRBV15 and TRBJ2-1; D perhaps matches TRBD2 (5 bases). Per the germline V gene, CDR1 is LNHNV and CDR2 is YYDKDF (reference sequence). This CDR3 comprises 12 residues. V lost 5 bases to trimming and J lost 7 bases, with 9 bases between them. The CDR3 spells CATSGRLNEQFF. The CDR3 coding sequence is TGTGCCACCAGCGGGAGACTTAATGAGCAGTTCTTC.

The table lists this clonotype with many counts. J is TRBJ2-1 and V is TRBV27; no reliable D call. Trimming took off 3 bases at V and 3 bases at J, with 9 bases between the two ends. The CDR3 consists of 14 residues. Germline V gives CDR1 MNHEY, CDR2 SMNVEV (reference sequence). The CDR3 DNA reads as TGTGCCAGCAGTTTGGCGCAGTACTACAATGAGCAGTTCTTC. Translation: CASSLAQYYNEQFF.

In this sample, this clonotype turned up many times. The gene calls are TRBV12-3 or TRBV12-4 and TRBJ2-2, with 8 bases that match TRBD2. With V trimmed by 6 bases and J by 6 bases, 6 bases remained unmatched. This CDR3 is 14 amino acids long. CDR3 nucleotide sequence: TGTGCCAGCAGCCAGGGACTAGTTGCCGGGGAGCTGTTTTTT. As protein: CASSQGLVAGELFF.

The rearrangement uses TRBV7-6 and TRBJ2-3; D ambiguous. The V gene's germline CDR1 is SGHVS and CDR2 FNYEAQ. The germline V and J ends were trimmed by 1 base and 0 bases, with 8 bases remaining between them. The CDR3 totals 15 residues. The DNA of the CDR3 is TGTGCCAGCAGCTTAGAACCGGCTAGCACAGATACGCAGTATTTT. Protein product: CASSLEPASTDTQYF.

The table lists this clonotype with a few counts. V is TRBV24-1 and J is TRBJ2-1; 8 positions agree with TRBD1. Germline V lookup: CDR1 KGHDR, CDR2 SFDVKD. J lost 6 bases, V lost 10 bases, and 7 bases had no gene match. This CDR3 spans 13 amino acids. The CDR3 loop is CATGGQGSNEQFF. Here the CDR3 DNA reads TGTGCCACGGGTGGACAGGGAAGCAATGAGCAGTTCTTC.

This clonotype was recorded many times. The V and J genes are TRBV28 and TRBJ2-1; tentatively, D is TRBD2 (6 bases). Trimming removed 10 bases at V and 7 bases at J, with 17 bases between. Germline CDR1 reads MDHEN; CDR2 reads SYDVKM. The CDR3 length is 13 residues. The CDR3 region has the DNA TGTGCCACCGATCGAACGGGAGTGAATGAGCAGTTCTTC. Protein: CATDRTGVNEQFF.

Of note for this clonotype: This may be a read error, as it is one base from a much larger clone. Lacking the conserved final phenylalanine or tryptophan, this CDR3 likely reflects a read error. This chain connects TRBV3-1 to TRBJ2-7; D is ambiguous. Looked up from germline, CDR1 is LGHDT and CDR2 is YNNKEL (reference sequence). CDR3 length equals 13 residues. Trimming removed 7 bases at V and 0 bases at J, with 10 bases between. The DNA of the CDR3 is TGTGCCAGCACACACGACGGCTCCTACGAGCAGTACCTC. This sequence encodes CASTHDGSYEQYL.

This clonotype was picked up many times. DNA of the CDR3: TGTGCCAGCAGCTGGACAGGGATCAATGAAAAACTGTTTTTT. Amino acid sequence: CASSWTGINEKLFF. The chain combines TRBV7-2 with TRBJ1-4; 8 bases agree with TRBD1. Trimming took 4 bases from V and 5 from J; bases not matched to a gene: 3. The germline CDR1 and CDR2 sequences are SGHTA and FQGNSA. The CDR3 sequence is 14 residues long.

This clonotype has at least ten counts. This sequence joins TRBV4-1 and TRBJ2-6; weak D call: TRBD2 (5 bases). The germline CDR1 and CDR2 sequences are MGHRA and YSYEKL. The V end lost 5 bases, the J end lost 4 bases, and 9 bases lay between the germline ends. The CDR3 is 14 amino acids. CDR3 DNA sequence: TGCGCCAGCAGCAGAGGGCCCGGGGCCAACGTCCTGACTTTC. This gives the protein CASSRGPGANVLTF.

This clonotype was recorded at least ten times. The chain employs TRBV20-1 and TRBJ2-1; 8 bases fit TRBD2. The J segment lost 5 bases and the V segment lost 5 bases, leaving 8 bases of the junction unmatched. CDR1 and CDR2 (germline): DFQATT, SNEGSKA (reference sequence). The CDR3 contains 14 residues. CDR3 amino acids: CSAPRLALNNEQFF. The CDR3 DNA sequence: TGCAGTGCTCCCCGACTAGCGCTTAACAATGAGCAGTTCTTC.

This clonotype was counted at least ten times. The V call is TRBV30, the J call TRBJ1-5; no firm D call. Trimming cost V 3 bases and J 5 bases, with 11 bases left between them. The CDR3 has 13 residues. From germline, CDR1 is GTSNPN and CDR2 SVGIG (reference sequence). CDR3 sequence (DNA): TGTGCCTGGAGCGAACAGAGCGATCAGCCCCAGCATTTT. Translating gives CAWSEQSDQPQHF. Using reference TRBV30 and TRBJ1-5 for the parts outside the CDR3, the full variable domain is SQTIHQWPATLVQPVGSPLSLECTVEGTSNPNLYWYRQAAGRGLQLLFYSVGIGQISSEVPQNLSASRPQDRQFILSSKKLLLSDSGFYLCAWSEQSDQPQHFGDGTRLSIL.

This clonotype occurred many times. The chain combines TRBV20-1 with TRBJ2-3; D remains unclear. The CDR3 sequence is 13 residues long. Looked up from germline, CDR1 is DFQATT and CDR2 is SNEGSKA (reference sequence). V was trimmed by 3 bases and J by 6 bases, leaving 13 bases between them. The CDR3 loop reads CSARVQASDTQYF. The CDR3 DNA follows: TGCAGTGCTAGGGTGCAGGCATCTGATACGCAGTATTTT.

This clonotype was seen ten or more times. J is TRBJ2-1 and V is TRBV3-2; the D segment call TRBD2 is taken from the table without a DNA check. TRBV3-2 is designated a pseudogene. The CDR3 spans 14 residues. The CDR3 reads CASAFAGGYNEQFF. DNA of the CDR3: TGTGCCAGCGCCTTTGCGGGAGGTTACAATGAGCAGTTCTTC.

This clonotype has ten or more counts. CDR3 bases: TGTGCCAGCAGTTCCGGACAGGGTGGGTACGAGCAGTACTTC. Its translation is CASSSGQGGYEQYF. This chain connects TRBV12-3 or TRBV12-4 to TRBJ2-7; 8 positions agree with TRBD1. The length of the CDR3 is 14 residues. V lost 4 bases to trimming and J lost 4 bases; unmatched junction nucleotides: 6.

The chain uses TRBV15 and TRBJ2-1; possibly TRBD2 for D (6 bases). The CDR3 runs to 14 residues. Looked up from germline, CDR1 is LNHNV and CDR2 is YYDKDF (reference sequence). Trimming cost V 3 bases and J 0 bases, with 6 bases left between them. The CDR3: CATSSGSSYNEQFF. The DNA of the CDR3 is TGTGCCACCAGCAGCGGGAGCTCCTACAATGAGCAGTTCTTC.

This clonotype was recorded at least ten times. This rearrangement joins TRBV5-6 to TRBJ1-4; no clear D. This CDR3 comprises 14 residues. CDR1 SGHDT and CDR2 YYEEEE come from the germline V gene. With 4 bases removed from V and 6 bases from J, the gap between germline ends came to 13 bases. The CDR3 bases are TGTGCCAGCAGCGCAGAGAGAAGTTATGAAAAACTGTTTTTT. This codes for CASSAERSYEKLFF.

This clonotype was counted ten times or more. The gene calls are TRBV29-1 and TRBJ2-3; 8 bases are shared with TRBD2. The ends lost 4 bases at V and 2 bases at J; junction bases unmatched: 8. CDR1 is SQVTM, CDR2 ANQGSEA, per germline. CDR3 length: 15 amino acids. For the CDR3, the DNA is TGCAGCGTTGGGCCCCGGGGGGGAGTCACAGATACGCAGTATTTT. This gives the protein CSVGPRGGVTDTQYF.

This clonotype has at least ten counts. J is TRBJ2-2 and V is TRBV21-1. TRBV21-1 is a listed pseudogene. This CDR3 spans 12 amino acids. The CDR3 loop is CASSSTTGELFF. In DNA, the CDR3 is TGTGCCAGCAGCTCTACGACCGGGGAGCTGTTTTTT.

Regarding this clonotype: A single base separates this from a much larger clone, so it may be a read error. The CDR3 does not end in the conserved phenylalanine or tryptophan, so this is likely a read error. This CDR3 reads CASSQLEPDTQYL. The CDR3 nucleotides read TGTGCCAGCAGCCAACTGGAACCAGATACGCAGTATTTA. This sequence joins TRBV3-1 and TRBJ2-3; no definite D call. Between the trimmed V and J ends, which lost 2 bases and 4 bases, there was a span of 7 bases. This CDR3 contains 13 residues. Germline V gene lookup returns CDR1 LGHDT and CDR2 YNNKEL (reference sequence).

This clonotype was counted ten times or more. The chain recombines TRBV28 with TRBJ1-4; no reliable D call. Germline V gives CDR1 MDHEN, CDR2 SYDVKM. The CDR3 extends over 12 amino acids. V was cut by 6 bases and J by 8 bases, with 10 bases left in between. The CDR3 DNA sequence: TGTGCCAGCAGAGCCGACCAGGAAAAACTGTTTTTT. The encoded protein is CASRADQEKLFF.

This clonotype was detected a few times. The chain combines TRBV7-3 with TRBJ2-1; 10 nucleotides match TRBD2. V was pared by 0 bases and J by 1 base, with 6 bases of the junction left unmatched. This CDR3 has 18 residues. CDR1 and CDR2 (germline): SGHTA, FQGTGA. The CDR3 loop reads CASSLTPSGGGSYNEQFF. In DNA, the CDR3 is TGTGCCAGCAGCTTAACCCCTAGCGGGGGCGGGTCCTACAATGAGCAGTTCTTC.